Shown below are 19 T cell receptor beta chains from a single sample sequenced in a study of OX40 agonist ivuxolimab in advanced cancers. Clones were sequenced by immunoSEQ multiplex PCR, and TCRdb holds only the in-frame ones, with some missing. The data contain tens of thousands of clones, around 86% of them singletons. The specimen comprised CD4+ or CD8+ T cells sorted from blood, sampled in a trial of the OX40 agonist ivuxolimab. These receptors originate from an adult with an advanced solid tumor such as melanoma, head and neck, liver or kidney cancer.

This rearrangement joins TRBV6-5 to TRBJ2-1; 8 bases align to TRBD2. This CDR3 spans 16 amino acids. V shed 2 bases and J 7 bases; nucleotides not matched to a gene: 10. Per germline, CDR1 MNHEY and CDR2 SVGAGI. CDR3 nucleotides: TGTGCCAGCAGTTACAACCCTCGACTAGCGTCTAATGAGCAGTTCTTC. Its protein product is CASSYNPRLASNEQFF.

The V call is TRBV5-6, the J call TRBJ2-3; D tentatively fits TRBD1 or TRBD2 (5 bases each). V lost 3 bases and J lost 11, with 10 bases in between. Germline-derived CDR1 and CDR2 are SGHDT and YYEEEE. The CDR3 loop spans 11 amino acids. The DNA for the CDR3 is TGTGCCAGCAGCTCTGGGACCGGGCAGTATTTT. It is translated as CASSSGTGQYF.

The CDR3: CASSYMGTSNYGYTF. In nucleotides, the CDR3 is TGTGCCAGCAGTTACATGGGAACCTCTAACTATGGCTACACCTTC. The rearrangement links TRBV6-5 to TRBJ1-2; no reliable D call. Trimming took off 2 bases at V and 0 bases at J, with 10 bases between the two ends. CDR1 and CDR2 from the germline V gene are MNHEY and SVGAGI. The CDR3 contains 15 residues.

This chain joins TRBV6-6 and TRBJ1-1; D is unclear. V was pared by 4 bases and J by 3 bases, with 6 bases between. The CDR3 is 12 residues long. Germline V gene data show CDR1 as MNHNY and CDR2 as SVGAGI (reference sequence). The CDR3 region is CASSLGYTEAFF. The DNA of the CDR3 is TGTGCCAGCAGTTTAGGGTACACTGAAGCTTTCTTT.

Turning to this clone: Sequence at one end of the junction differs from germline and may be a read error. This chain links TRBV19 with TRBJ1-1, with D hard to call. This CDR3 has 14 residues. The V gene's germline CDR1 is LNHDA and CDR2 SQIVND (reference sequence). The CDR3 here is CASSIAASSTEAFF. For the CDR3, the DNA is TGTGCCAGTAGCATAGCTGCTAGCAGCACTGAAGCTTTCTTT. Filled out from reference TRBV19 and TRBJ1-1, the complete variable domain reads DGGITQSPKYLFRKEGQNVTLSCEQNLNHDAMYWYRQDPGQGLRLIYYSQIVNDFQKGDIAEGYSVSREKKESFPLTVTSAQKNPTAFYLCASSIAASSTEAFFGQGTRLTVV.

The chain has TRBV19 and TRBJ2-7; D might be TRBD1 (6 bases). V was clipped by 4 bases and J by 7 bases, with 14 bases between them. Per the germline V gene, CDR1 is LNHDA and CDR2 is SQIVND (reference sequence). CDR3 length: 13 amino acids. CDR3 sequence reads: CASSTKQGWEQYF. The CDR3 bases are TGTGCCAGTAGTACAAAACAGGGTTGGGAGCAGTACTTC.

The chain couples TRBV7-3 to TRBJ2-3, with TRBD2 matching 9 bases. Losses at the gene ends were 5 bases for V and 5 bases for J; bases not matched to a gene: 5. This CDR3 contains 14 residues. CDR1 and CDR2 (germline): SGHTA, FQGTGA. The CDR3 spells CASSTGLAQDTQYF. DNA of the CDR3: TGTGCCAGCAGCACGGGACTAGCCCAAGATACGCAGTATTTT.

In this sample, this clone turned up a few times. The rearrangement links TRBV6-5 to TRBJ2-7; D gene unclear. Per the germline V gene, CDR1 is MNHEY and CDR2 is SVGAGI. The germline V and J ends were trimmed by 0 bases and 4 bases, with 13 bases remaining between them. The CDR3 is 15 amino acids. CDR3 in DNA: TGTGCCAGCAGTTACTCCGACCAGACCCAATACGAGCAGTACTTC. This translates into CASSYSDQTQYEQYF.

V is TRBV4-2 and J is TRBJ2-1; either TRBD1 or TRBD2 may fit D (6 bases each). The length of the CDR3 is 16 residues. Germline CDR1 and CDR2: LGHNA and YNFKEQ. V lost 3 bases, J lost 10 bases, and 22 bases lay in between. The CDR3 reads CASSQDPEGGEREQFF. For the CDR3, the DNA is TGTGCCAGCAGCCAGGACCCAGAGGGGGGAGAGCGGGAGCAGTTCTTC.

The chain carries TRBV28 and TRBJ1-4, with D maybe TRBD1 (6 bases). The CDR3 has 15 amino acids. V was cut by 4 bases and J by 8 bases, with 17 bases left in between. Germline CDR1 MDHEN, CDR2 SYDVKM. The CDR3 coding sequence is TGTGCCAGCAGTTCCCCGGGAGGGGGGCGGGAAAAACTGTTTTTT. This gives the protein CASSSPGGGREKLFF.

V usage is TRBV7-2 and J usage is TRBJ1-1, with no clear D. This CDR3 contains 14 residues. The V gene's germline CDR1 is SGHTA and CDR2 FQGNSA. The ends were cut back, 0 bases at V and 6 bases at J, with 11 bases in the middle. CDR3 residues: CASSLARPTSEAFF. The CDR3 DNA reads TGTGCCAGCAGCTTAGCTAGACCGACTTCTGAAGCTTTCTTT.

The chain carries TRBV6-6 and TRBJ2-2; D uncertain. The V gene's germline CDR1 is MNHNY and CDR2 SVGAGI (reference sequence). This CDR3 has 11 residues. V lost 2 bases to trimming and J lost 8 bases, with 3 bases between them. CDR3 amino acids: CASSYEGELFF. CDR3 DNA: TGTGCCAGCAGTTACGAGGGGGAGCTGTTTTTT.

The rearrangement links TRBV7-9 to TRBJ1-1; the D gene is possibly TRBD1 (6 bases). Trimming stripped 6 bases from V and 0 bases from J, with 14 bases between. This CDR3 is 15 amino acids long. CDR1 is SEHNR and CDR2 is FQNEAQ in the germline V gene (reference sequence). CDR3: CASSQGQQMNTEAFF. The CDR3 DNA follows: TGTGCCAGCAGTCAAGGACAGCAGATGAACACTGAAGCTTTCTTT.

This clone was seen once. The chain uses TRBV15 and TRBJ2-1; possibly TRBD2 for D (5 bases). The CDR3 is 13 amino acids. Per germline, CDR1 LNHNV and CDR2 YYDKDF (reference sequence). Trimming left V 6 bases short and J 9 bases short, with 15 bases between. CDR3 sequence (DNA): TGTGCCACCAGTGACTACGGACCCGGTGAGCAGTTCTTC. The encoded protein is CATSDYGPGEQFF.

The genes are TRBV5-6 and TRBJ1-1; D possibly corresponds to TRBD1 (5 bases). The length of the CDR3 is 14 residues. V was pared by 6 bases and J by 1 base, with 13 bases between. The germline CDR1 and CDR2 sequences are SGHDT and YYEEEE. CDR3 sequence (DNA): TGTGCCAGCACCCCGGGGGATCGGAACACTGAAGCTTTCTTT. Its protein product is CASTPGDRNTEAFF.

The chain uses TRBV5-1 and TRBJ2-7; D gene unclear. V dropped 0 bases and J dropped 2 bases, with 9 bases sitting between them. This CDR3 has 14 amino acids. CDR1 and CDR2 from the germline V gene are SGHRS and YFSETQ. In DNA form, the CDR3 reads TGCGCCAGCAGCTTGGAACGGGTCACCTACGAGCAGTACTTC. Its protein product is CASSLERVTYEQYF.

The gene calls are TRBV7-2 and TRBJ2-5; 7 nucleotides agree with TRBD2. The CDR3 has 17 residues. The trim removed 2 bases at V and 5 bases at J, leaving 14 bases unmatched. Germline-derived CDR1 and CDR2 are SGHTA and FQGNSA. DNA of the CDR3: TGTGCCAGCAGCTTAAAGCCTAGCGGATATACCACGGAGACCCAGTACTTC. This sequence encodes CASSLKPSGYTTETQYF.

This CDR3 is CASSQGVTDTQYF. CDR3 coding DNA: TGCGCCAGCAGCCAAGGGGTGACAGATACGCAGTATTTT. The chain links TRBV4-3 to TRBJ2-3; the D is unclear. The V and J ends lost 1 base and 3 bases respectively, with 5 bases between them. Germline V gene lookup returns CDR1 LGHNA and CDR2 YSLEER. This CDR3 is 13 amino acids long.

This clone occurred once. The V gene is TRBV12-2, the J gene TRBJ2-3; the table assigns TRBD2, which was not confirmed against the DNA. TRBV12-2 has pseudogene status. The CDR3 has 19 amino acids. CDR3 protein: CASPHTRPTSHNFTDTQYF. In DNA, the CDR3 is TGTGCAAGTCCCCACACGAGACCCACTAGCCATAATTTCACAGATACGCAGTATTTT.